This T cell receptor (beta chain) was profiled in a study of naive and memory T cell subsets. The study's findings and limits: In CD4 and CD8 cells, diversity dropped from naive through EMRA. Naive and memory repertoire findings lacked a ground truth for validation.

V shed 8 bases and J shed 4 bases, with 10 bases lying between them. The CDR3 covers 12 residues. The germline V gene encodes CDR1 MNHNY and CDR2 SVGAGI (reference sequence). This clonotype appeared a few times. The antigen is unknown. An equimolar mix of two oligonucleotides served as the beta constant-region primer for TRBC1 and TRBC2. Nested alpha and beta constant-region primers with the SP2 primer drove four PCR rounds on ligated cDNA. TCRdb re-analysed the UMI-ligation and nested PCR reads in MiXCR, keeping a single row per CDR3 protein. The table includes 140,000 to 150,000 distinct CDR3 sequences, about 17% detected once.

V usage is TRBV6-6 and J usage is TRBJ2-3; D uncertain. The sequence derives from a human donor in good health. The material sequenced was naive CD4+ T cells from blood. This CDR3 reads CASGVTSDTQYF. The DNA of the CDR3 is TGTGCCAGCGGGGTGACGTCAGATACGCAGTATTTT.